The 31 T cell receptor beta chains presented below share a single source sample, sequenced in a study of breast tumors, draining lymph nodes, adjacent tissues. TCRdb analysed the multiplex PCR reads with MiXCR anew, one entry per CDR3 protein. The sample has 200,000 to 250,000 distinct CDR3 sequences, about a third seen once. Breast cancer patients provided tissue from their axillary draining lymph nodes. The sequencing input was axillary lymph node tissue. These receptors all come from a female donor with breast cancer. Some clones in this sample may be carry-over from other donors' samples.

DNA of the CDR3: TGTGCCATCAGTGGCAGGACTAGCGGGTTAGAGACCCAGTACTTC. Translation: CAISGRTSGLETQYF. This chain joins TRBV10-3 and TRBJ2-5; 11 nucleotides match TRBD2. This CDR3 contains 15 residues. Trimming removed 4 bases from V and 4 bases from J; junction bases left unmatched: 5. Germline loops: CDR1 ENHRY, CDR2 SYGVKD.

CDR3: CASTRQEPYGYTF. The CDR3, as DNA: TGTGCCAGCACCCGACAGGAACCCTATGGCTACACCTTC. This rearrangement joins TRBV2 to TRBJ1-2, with D perhaps TRBD1 (6 bases). The CDR3 sequence is 13 residues long. Trimming left V 7 bases short and J 4 bases short, with 13 bases between. Per germline, CDR1 SNHLY and CDR2 FYNNEI. Looking up the rest from reference TRBV2 and TRBJ1-2 gives the full variable domain: EPEVTQTPSHQVTQMGQEVILRCVPISNHLYFYWYRQILGQKVEFLVSFYNNEISEKSEIFDDQFSVERPDGSNFTLKIRSTKLEDSAMYFCASTRQEPYGYTFGSGTRLTVV.

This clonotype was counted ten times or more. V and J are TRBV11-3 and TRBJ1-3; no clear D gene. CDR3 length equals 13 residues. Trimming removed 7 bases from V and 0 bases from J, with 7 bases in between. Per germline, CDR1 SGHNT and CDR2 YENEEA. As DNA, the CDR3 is TGTGCCAGCACCTCGAACTCTGGAAACACCATATATTTT. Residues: CASTSNSGNTIYF.

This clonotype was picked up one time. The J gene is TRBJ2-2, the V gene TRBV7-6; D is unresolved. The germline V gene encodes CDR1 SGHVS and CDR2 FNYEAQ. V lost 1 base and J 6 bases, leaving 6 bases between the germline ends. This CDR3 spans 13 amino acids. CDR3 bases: TGTGCCAGCAGCTTAGAATGGGCCGGGGAGCTGTTTTTT. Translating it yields CASSLEWAGELFF.

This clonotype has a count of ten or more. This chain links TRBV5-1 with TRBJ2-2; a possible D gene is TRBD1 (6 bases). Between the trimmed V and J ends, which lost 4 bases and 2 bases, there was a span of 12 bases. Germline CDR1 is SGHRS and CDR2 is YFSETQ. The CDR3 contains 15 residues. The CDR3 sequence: CASSPGTFNTGELFF. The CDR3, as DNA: TGCGCCAGCAGCCCTGGGACATTTAACACCGGGGAGCTGTTTTTT.

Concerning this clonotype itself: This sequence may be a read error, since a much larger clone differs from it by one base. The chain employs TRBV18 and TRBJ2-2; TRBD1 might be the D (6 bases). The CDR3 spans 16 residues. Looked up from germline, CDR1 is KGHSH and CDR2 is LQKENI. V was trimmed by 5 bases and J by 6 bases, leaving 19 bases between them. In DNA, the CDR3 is TGTGCCAGCTCATCGGGACAAAGGTTAAACGCCGGGGAGCTGTTTTTT. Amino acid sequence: CASSSGQRLNAGELFF.

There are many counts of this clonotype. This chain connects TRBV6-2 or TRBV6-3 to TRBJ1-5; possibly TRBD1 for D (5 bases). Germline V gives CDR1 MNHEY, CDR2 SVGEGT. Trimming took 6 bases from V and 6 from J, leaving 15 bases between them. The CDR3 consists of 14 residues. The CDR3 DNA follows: TGTGCCAGCAGCCTTACATGGGGGGTTCAGCCCCAGCATTTT. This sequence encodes CASSLTWGVQPQHF.

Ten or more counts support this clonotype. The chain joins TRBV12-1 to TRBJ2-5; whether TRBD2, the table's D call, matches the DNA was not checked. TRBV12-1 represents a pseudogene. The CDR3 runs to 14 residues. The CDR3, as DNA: TGTGCCAGCAGCCTTGGAGCAGGAGGAGAGACCCAGTACTTC. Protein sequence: CASSLGAGGETQYF.

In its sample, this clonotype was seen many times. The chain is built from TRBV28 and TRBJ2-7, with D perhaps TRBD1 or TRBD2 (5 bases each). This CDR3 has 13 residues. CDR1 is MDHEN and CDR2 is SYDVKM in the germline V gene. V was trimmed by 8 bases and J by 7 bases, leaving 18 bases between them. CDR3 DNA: TGTGCCAGCGGGGCTTTGGGGGTGGGAGAGCAGTACTTC. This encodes CASGALGVGEQYF.

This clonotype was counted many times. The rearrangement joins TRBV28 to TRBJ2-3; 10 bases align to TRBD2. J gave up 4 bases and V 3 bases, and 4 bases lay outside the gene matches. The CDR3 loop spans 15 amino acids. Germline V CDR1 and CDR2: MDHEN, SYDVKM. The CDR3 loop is CASSFGLAAADTQYF. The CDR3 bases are TGTGCCAGCAGTTTCGGACTAGCGGCGGCAGATACGCAGTATTTT.

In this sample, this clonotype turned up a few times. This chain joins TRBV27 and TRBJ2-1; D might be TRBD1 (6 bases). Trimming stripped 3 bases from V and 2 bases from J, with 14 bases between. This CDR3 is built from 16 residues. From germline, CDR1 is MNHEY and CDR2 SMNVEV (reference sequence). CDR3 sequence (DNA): TGTGCCAGCAGTTTTTTATTGGGACAAACCTACAATGAGCAGTTCTTC. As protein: CASSFLLGQTYNEQFF.

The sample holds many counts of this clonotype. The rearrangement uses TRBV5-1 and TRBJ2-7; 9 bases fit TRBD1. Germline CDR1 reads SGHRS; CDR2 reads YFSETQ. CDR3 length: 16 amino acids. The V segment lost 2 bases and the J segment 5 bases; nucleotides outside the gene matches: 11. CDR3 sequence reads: CASSFGEINRGHEQYF. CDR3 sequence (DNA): TGCGCCAGCAGCTTTGGGGAAATTAACAGGGGGCACGAGCAGTACTTC.

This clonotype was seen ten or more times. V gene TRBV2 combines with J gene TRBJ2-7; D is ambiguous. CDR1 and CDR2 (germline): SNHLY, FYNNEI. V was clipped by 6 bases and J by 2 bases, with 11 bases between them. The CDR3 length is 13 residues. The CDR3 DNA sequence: TGTGCCAGCAGCCGTCGAGCGACCTACGAGCAGTACTTC. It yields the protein CASSRRATYEQYF.

The CDR3 DNA is TGTGCCGCTTGCGGACAGGGCAGAAACACCATATATTTT. Protein product: CAACGQGRNTIYF. The chain couples TRBV6-2 or TRBV6-3 to TRBJ1-3; 8 nucleotides match TRBD1. CDR3 length equals 13 residues. Germline lookup yields CDR1 MNHEY and CDR2 SVGEGT. The V and J ends lost 11 bases and 5 bases, in that order; junction bases with no gene match: 8.

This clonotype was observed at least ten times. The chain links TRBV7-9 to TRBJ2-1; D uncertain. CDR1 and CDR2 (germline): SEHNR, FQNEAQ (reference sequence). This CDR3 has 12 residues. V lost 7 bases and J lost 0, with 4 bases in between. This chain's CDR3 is CASISSYNEQFF. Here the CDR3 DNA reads TGTGCCAGCATCTCCTCCTACAATGAGCAGTTCTTC.

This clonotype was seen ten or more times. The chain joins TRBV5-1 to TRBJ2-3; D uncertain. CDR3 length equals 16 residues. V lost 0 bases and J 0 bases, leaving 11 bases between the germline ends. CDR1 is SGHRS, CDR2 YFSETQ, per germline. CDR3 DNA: TGCGCCAGCAGCTTGGGCGCGTCCTCGAGCACAGATACGCAGTATTTT. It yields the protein CASSLGASSSTDTQYF.

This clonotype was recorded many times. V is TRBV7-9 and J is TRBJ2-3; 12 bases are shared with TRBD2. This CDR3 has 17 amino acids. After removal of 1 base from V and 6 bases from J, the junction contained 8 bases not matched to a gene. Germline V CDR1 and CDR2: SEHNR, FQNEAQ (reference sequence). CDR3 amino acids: CASSLGLAGGPYDTQYF. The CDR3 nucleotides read TGTGCCAGCAGCTTAGGTCTAGCGGGAGGGCCGTATGATACGCAGTATTTT.

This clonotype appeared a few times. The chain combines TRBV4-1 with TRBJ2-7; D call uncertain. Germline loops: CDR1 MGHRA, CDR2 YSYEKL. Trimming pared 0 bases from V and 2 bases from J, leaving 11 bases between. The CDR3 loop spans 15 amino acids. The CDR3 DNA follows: TGCGCCAGCAGCCAAGAACCAGATTTGACCTACGAGCAGTACTTC. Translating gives CASSQEPDLTYEQYF.

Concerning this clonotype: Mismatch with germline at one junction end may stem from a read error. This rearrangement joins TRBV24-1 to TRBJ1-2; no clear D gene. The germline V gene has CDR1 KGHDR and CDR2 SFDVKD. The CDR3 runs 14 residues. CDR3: CATSDLGFNYGYTF. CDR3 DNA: TGTGCCACCAGTGATTTGGGATTCAACTACGGCTACACCTTC.

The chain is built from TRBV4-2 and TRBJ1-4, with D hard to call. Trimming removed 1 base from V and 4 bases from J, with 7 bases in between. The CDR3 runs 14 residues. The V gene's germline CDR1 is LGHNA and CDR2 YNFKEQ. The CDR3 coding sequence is TGTGCCAGCAGCCAAGGGGCCCTTAATGAAAAACTGTTTTTT. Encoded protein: CASSQGALNEKLFF.

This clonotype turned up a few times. The CDR3 nucleotides are TGTGCCAAAGGCGGGAATCAGCCCCAGCATTTT. It encodes CAKGGNQPQHF. V and J are TRBV2 and TRBJ1-5; D not resolved. Per the germline V gene, CDR1 is SNHLY and CDR2 is FYNNEI. The V and J ends lost 10 bases and 4 bases respectively, with 8 bases between them. CDR3 length: 11 residues.

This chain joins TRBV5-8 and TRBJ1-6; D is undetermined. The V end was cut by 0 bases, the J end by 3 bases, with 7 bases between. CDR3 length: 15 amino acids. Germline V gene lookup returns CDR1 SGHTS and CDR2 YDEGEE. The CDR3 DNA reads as TGTGCCAGCAGCTTGGCTGGGAACTATAATTCACCCCTCCACTTT. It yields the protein CASSLAGNYNSPLHF.

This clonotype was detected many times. CDR3 residues: CASSSGTTGRETQYF. The CDR3 DNA is TGTGCCAGCAGCTCCGGGACTACCGGGAGGGAGACCCAGTACTTC. The rearrangement links TRBV5-4 to TRBJ2-5, with TRBD2 matching over 7 bases. Germline CDR1 is SGHNT and CDR2 is YYREEE (reference sequence). The CDR3 is 15 residues long. J lost 5 bases, V lost 3 bases, and 10 bases had no gene match.

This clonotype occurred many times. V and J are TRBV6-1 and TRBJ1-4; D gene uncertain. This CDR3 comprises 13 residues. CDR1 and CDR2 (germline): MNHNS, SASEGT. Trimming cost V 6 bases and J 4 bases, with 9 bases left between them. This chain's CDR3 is CASRIGSNEKLFF. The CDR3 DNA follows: TGTGCCAGCAGGATCGGGAGTAATGAAAAACTGTTTTTT.

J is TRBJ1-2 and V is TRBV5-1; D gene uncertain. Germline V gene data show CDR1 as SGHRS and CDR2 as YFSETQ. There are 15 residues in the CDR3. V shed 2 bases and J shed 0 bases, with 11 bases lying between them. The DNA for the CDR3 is TGCGCCAGCAGCTTAGAAGTGACGGCTAACTATGGCTACACCTTC. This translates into CASSLEVTANYGYTF.

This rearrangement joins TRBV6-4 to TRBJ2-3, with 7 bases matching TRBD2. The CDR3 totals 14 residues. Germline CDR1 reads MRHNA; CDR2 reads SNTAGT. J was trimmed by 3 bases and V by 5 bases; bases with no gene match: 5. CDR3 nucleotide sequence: TGTGCCAGCAGTCAGTTCGGGGGGACAGATACGCAGTATTTT. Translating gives CASSQFGGTDTQYF.

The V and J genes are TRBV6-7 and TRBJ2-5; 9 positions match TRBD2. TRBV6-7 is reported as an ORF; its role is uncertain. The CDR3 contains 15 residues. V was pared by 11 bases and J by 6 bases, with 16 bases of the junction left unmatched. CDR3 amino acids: CAPAVDSGRSQTQYF. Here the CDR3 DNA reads TGTGCCCCAGCAGTAGATAGCGGGAGAAGTCAGACCCAGTACTTC.

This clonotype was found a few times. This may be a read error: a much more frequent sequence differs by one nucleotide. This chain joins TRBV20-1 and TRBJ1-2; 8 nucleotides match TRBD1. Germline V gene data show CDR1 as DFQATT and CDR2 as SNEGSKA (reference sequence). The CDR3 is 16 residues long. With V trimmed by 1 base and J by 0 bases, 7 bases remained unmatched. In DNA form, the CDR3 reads TGCAGTGCTAGAGGGGCTGGGACAGGATCTAACTATGGCTACACCTTC. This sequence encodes CSARGAGTGSNYGYTF.

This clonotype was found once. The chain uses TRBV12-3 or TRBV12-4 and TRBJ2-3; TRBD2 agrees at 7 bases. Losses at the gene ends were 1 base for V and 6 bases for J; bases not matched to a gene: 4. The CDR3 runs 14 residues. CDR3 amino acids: CASSLGGSADTQYF. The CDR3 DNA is TGTGCCAGCAGTTTAGGCGGGAGCGCGGATACGCAGTATTTT.

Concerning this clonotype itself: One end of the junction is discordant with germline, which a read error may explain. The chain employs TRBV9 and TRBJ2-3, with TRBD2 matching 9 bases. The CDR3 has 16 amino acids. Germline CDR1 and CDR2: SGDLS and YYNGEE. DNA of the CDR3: TGTGCCAGCAGCGCCCCAGGGGGGGCTAGCGGGATAACTCTCCTTTTT. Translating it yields CASSAPGGASGITLLF.

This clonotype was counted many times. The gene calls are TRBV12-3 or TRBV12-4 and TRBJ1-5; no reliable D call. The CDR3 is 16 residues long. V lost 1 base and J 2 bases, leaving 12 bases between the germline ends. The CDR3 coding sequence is TGTGCCAGCAGTTTAGTTCTGGGTTCGGGCAATCAGCCCCAGCATTTT. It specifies CASSLVLGSGNQPQHF.